One sample yielded the 31 T cell receptor beta chains listed below, sequenced in a study of siplizumab effects on memory and regulatory T cells. Profiled with immunoSEQ multiplex PCR; TCRdb holds only in-frame clones, not every one. The data contain 110,000 or so clones, about 91% of them seen just once; the ten biggest clones take up more than 0.65%. The material sequenced was Tregs sorted from blood. The source of these receptors is a human donor in good health.

The chain has TRBV6-4 and TRBJ2-3; TRBD2 agrees at 8 bases. The CDR3 contains 15 residues. V lost 5 bases to trimming and J lost 1 base; unmatched junction nucleotides: 5. CDR1 MRHNA and CDR2 SNTAGT come from the germline V gene. The CDR3 DNA reads TGTGCCAGCAGTAGGGGACTAGAAGGCACAGATACGCAGTATTTT. Its protein product is CASSRGLEGTDTQYF.

This chain connects TRBV9 to TRBJ2-3; a possible D gene is TRBD1 (7 bases). CDR1 and CDR2 (germline): SGDLS, YYNGEE. The V and J ends lost 0 bases and 3 bases respectively, with 11 bases between them. The CDR3 has 15 residues. The CDR3 sequence: CASSVGQGGTDTQYF. CDR3 sequence (DNA): TGTGCCAGCAGCGTAGGCCAGGGGGGTACAGATACGCAGTATTTT.

The chain links TRBV6-1 to TRBJ1-2; D might be TRBD1 (5 bases). This CDR3 comprises 13 residues. The V gene's germline CDR1 is MNHNS and CDR2 SASEGT. V lost 1 base to trimming and J lost 8 bases, with 11 bases between them. CDR3 amino acids: CASSEGRVRGYTF. CDR3 in DNA: TGTGCCAGCAGTGAAGGCAGGGTGCGGGGCTACACCTTC.

Here the CDR3 reads CASSKDVRTGDHEQYF. DNA of the CDR3: TGTGCCAGCAGCAAAGATGTCAGGACAGGGGACCACGAGCAGTACTTC. The rearrangement joins TRBV21-1 to TRBJ2-7; TRBD1 is the table's D call, not checked against the DNA. TRBV21-1 is recorded as a pseudogene. The CDR3 runs to 16 residues.

The chain uses TRBV13 and TRBJ2-7; the D is unclear. CDR1 is PRHDT and CDR2 is FYEKMQ in the germline V gene (reference sequence). The V end lost 3 bases, the J end lost 3 bases, and 12 bases lay between the germline ends. The CDR3 length is 14 residues. The DNA for the CDR3 is TGTGCCAGCAGCTTTGGTTCAATGGGCTACGAGCAGTACTTC. The encoded protein is CASSFGSMGYEQYF.

The V gene is TRBV10-3, the J gene TRBJ1-2; 7 nucleotides match TRBD1. The trim removed 11 bases at V and 1 base at J, leaving 7 bases unmatched. Germline V gene lookup returns CDR1 ENHRY and CDR2 SYGVKD. The CDR3 extends over 13 amino acids. Here the CDR3 reads CASGQEFNYGYTF. The CDR3 nucleotides are TGTGCCTCCGGACAGGAATTTAACTATGGCTACACCTTC.

This clone was recorded once. The V call is TRBV2, the J call TRBJ1-2; a weak D match, TRBD1 (5 bases). V lost 3 bases and J lost 6, with 11 bases in between. The CDR3 runs to 13 residues. Germline CDR1 is SNHLY and CDR2 is FYNNEI. CDR3 in amino acids: CASSDWGGDGYTF. CDR3 nucleotide sequence: TGTGCCAGCAGTGATTGGGGAGGGGATGGCTACACCTTC.

V is TRBV6-1 and J is TRBJ1-4; tentative D call: TRBD1 (6 bases). In germline, CDR1 is MNHNS, CDR2 SASEGT. CDR3 length equals 14 residues. V gave up 6 bases and J gave up 8 bases, with 16 bases separating them. The CDR3 sequence is CASSLQGRGEKLFF. The DNA of the CDR3 is TGTGCCAGCAGCCTCCAGGGGAGGGGAGAAAAACTGTTTTTT.

This chain uses TRBV5-4 with TRBJ2-3, with TRBD1 as a possible D gene (5 bases). Between the trimmed V and J ends, which lost 4 bases and 1 base, there was a span of 13 bases. The germline gives CDR1 SGHNT, CDR2 YYREEE (reference sequence). CDR3 length equals 15 residues. CDR3 coding DNA: TGTGCCAGCAGCCTCAGGGTAGGTCGCACAGATACGCAGTATTTT. Encoded protein: CASSLRVGRTDTQYF.

The genes are TRBV5-6 and TRBJ1-2, with TRBD1 matching over 10 bases. Per the germline V gene, CDR1 is SGHDT and CDR2 is YYEEEE. The CDR3 covers 14 residues. After removal of 4 bases from V and 7 bases from J, the junction contained 7 bases not matched to a gene. As DNA, the CDR3 is TGTGCCAGCAGCCCGGACAGGGGGTACGGTGGCTACACCTTC. It translates to CASSPDRGYGGYTF.

The chain joins TRBV18 to TRBJ2-4; 12 nucleotides line up with TRBD2. Germline loops: CDR1 KGHSH, CDR2 LQKENI. With V trimmed by 3 bases and J by 8 bases, 8 bases remained unmatched. The CDR3 extends over 16 amino acids. CDR3 DNA: TGTGCCAGCTCACCTGGACTAGCGGGGATTATGGACATTCAGTACTTC. It specifies CASSPGLAGIMDIQYF.

The CDR3 loop reads CASSPLGGVRYNEQFF. The DNA of the CDR3 is TGTGCCAGCAGCCCCCTTGGGGGAGTGCGTTACAATGAGCAGTTCTTC. The V call is TRBV9, the J call TRBJ2-1; D possibly matches TRBD1 or TRBD2 (5 bases each). Looked up from germline, CDR1 is SGDLS and CDR2 is YYNGEE. The CDR3 is made up of 16 amino acids. The V end lost 4 bases, the J end lost 4 bases, and 18 bases lay between the germline ends.

In DNA form, the CDR3 reads TGCGCCAGCAGCACGGGACAGGGGAGCCAGCCCCAGCATTTT. It encodes CASSTGQGSQPQHF. The rearrangement uses TRBV5-1 and TRBJ1-5, with TRBD1 matching over 10 bases. The germline CDR1 and CDR2 sequences are SGHRS and YFSETQ. Germline trimming cut 4 bases from V and 7 bases from J; bases unmatched to any gene: 5. The CDR3 loop spans 14 amino acids.

The chain joins TRBV14 to TRBJ1-5; D ambiguous. The germline V and J ends were trimmed by 1 base and 10 bases, with 5 bases remaining between them. This CDR3 comprises 11 residues. Looked up from germline, CDR1 is SGHDN and CDR2 is FVKESK. For the CDR3, the DNA is TGTGCCAGCAGCCAAGGGGGACCCCAGCATTTT. It yields the protein CASSQGGPQHF.

J is TRBJ2-7 and V is TRBV19; D is possibly TRBD1 (5 bases). CDR3 length: 13 residues. From germline, CDR1 is LNHDA and CDR2 SQIVND (reference sequence). V dropped 6 bases and J dropped 1 base, with 10 bases sitting between them. For the CDR3, the DNA is TGTGCCAGTAGCCCGGACAATTCCTACGAGCAGTACTTC. It encodes CASSPDNSYEQYF.

This rearrangement joins TRBV5-1 to TRBJ2-3; D call uncertain. The CDR3 length is 14 residues. Trimming removed 4 bases at V and 6 bases at J, with 15 bases between. Germline V gene lookup returns CDR1 SGHRS and CDR2 YFSETQ. This CDR3 is CASSLPDRGDTQYF. The CDR3 DNA reads as TGCGCCAGCAGCCTCCCTGACCGTGGTGATACGCAGTATTTT.

This clone came up a few times. The rearrangement uses TRBV10-1 and TRBJ1-3; D is uncertain. This CDR3 comprises 12 residues. Germline V gene lookup returns CDR1 WNHNN and CDR2 SYGVQD (reference sequence). The ends were cut back, 7 bases at V and 4 bases at J, with 8 bases in the middle. The CDR3, as DNA: TGCGCCAGCAAGGGTGAAGGAAACACCATATATTTT. Residues: CASKGEGNTIYF.

The chain combines TRBV5-1 with TRBJ2-5; no definite D call. Trimming stripped 0 bases from V and 5 bases from J, with 5 bases between. CDR3 length equals 12 residues. Germline CDR1 reads SGHRS; CDR2 reads YFSETQ. DNA for the CDR3: TGCGCCAGCAGCTTGGACGGGGAGACCCAGTACTTC. It yields the protein CASSLDGETQYF.

J is TRBJ1-4 and V is TRBV7-2; D unresolved. Germline V gives CDR1 SGHTA, CDR2 FQGNSA. This CDR3 has 13 residues. Trimming cost V 2 bases and J 5 bases, with 6 bases left between them. For the CDR3, the DNA is TGTGCCAGCAGCTTAATGCTAAATGAAAAACTGTTTTTT. Protein: CASSLMLNEKLFF.

As DNA, the CDR3 is TGTGCCAGCTCAGACCCCTACGAGCAGTACTTC. This translates into CASSDPYEQYF. The chain couples TRBV18 to TRBJ2-7, with no clear D. V lost 5 bases, J lost 2 bases, and 4 bases lay in between. Germline CDR1 and CDR2: KGHSH and LQKENI. The CDR3 has 11 residues.

The chain combines TRBV7-3 with TRBJ2-3; D not resolved. This CDR3 contains 13 residues. CDR1 and CDR2 (germline): SGHTA, FQGTGA. V gave up 0 bases and J gave up 4 bases, with 5 bases separating them. DNA of the CDR3: TGTGCCAGCAGCTTAACCCGATCAGATACGCAGTATTTT. Protein: CASSLTRSDTQYF. Supplemented by reference TRBV7-3 and TRBJ2-3, the full variable domain reads GAGVSQTPSNKVTEKGKYVELRCDPISGHTALYWYRQSLGQGPEFLIYFQGTGAADDSGLPNDRFFAVRPEGSVSTLKIQRTERGDSAVYLCASSLTRSDTQYFGPGTRLTVL.

The chain links TRBV27 to TRBJ2-7, with D unclear. The length of the CDR3 is 14 residues. Germline loops: CDR1 MNHEY, CDR2 SMNVEV (reference sequence). V shed 6 bases and J shed 1 base, with 13 bases lying between them. CDR3 in amino acids: CASSPIVGSYEQYF. The CDR3 nucleotides read TGTGCCAGCAGCCCCATCGTCGGGTCCTACGAGCAGTACTTC.

Here the CDR3 reads CASSQERTQYF. The CDR3 DNA reads as TGCGCCAGCAGCCAAGAGAGGACCCAGTACTTC. The genes are TRBV4-1 and TRBJ2-5; D is ambiguous. V was trimmed by 0 bases and J by 7 bases, leaving 3 bases between them. The CDR3 consists of 11 residues. Germline CDR1 and CDR2: MGHRA and YSYEKL.

CDR3 residues: CASSLAESEKLFF. The CDR3 bases are TGTGCCAGCAGCTTAGCGGAAAGTGAAAAACTGTTTTTT. The V call is TRBV7-6, the J call TRBJ1-4; D ambiguous. The CDR3 length is 13 residues. The V gene's germline CDR1 is SGHVS and CDR2 FNYEAQ. V lost 0 bases to trimming and J lost 7 bases, with 6 bases between them.

The chain combines TRBV5-1 with TRBJ2-2; TRBD2 aligns across 8 bases. Trimming cost V 4 bases and J 4 bases; bases outside gene matches: 6. This CDR3 region has 15 residues. The germline gives CDR1 SGHRS, CDR2 YFSETQ. CDR3 bases: TGCGCCAGCAGCGCGGGACTAGGGTTCACCGGGGAGCTGTTTTTT. This gives the protein CASSAGLGFTGELFF.

The V gene is TRBV7-8, the J gene TRBJ1-2, with D maybe TRBD1 (6 bases). Germline CDR1 is SGHVS and CDR2 is FQNEAQ. This CDR3 has 17 amino acids. V lost 5 bases, J lost 0 bases, and 19 bases lay in between. CDR3 in amino acids: CASSPRTALLANYGYTF. CDR3 nucleotide sequence: TGTGCCAGCAGCCCTAGGACAGCCCTCCTAGCTAACTATGGCTACACCTTC.

This chain joins TRBV7-2 and TRBJ2-3; D gene unclear. The CDR3 length is 14 residues. Trimming stripped 5 bases from V and 2 bases from J, with 11 bases between. Germline lookup yields CDR1 SGHTA and CDR2 FQGNSA. The CDR3: CASSIDAATDTQYF. In nucleotides, the CDR3 is TGTGCCAGCAGCATAGACGCAGCCACAGATACGCAGTATTTT.

The genes are TRBV6-5 and TRBJ1-1; D is unresolved. V was pared by 8 bases and J by 8 bases, with 15 bases between. The CDR3 length is 12 residues. In germline, CDR1 is MNHEY, CDR2 SVGAGI. CDR3 nucleotide sequence: TGTGCCAGCTCCTCTCGGTTGGGGGAAGCTTTCTTT. It specifies CASSSRLGEAFF.

The rearrangement joins TRBV6-1 to TRBJ2-3; TRBD2 agrees at 7 bases. CDR3 length equals 13 residues. Germline V gene sequence: CDR1 MNHNS, CDR2 SASEGT. Trimming cost V 1 base and J 8 bases; bases outside gene matches: 3. The CDR3 loop is CASSEGDYTTQYF. The CDR3 DNA sequence: TGTGCCAGCAGTGAAGGGGACTACACTACGCAGTATTTT.

The chain joins TRBV15 to TRBJ1-6, with 8 bases fitting TRBD1. Trimming at V came to 4 bases and at J to 8 bases, leaving 7 bases not matched to a gene. Looked up from germline, CDR1 is LNHNV and CDR2 is YYDKDF (reference sequence). This CDR3 comprises 15 residues. The CDR3 region has the DNA TGTGCCACCAGCACGACGAGGGACAGGTATTCACCCCTCCACTTT. Translating gives CATSTTRDRYSPLHF.

The chain links TRBV21-1 to TRBJ1-5; the D call in the table, TRBD1, was not verified against the DNA. TRBV21-1 is flagged as a pseudogene. The CDR3 covers 19 residues. The CDR3, as DNA: TGTGCCAGCAGCCCCTGGGGGGACAGGGTAAGATTTAGCAATCAGCCCCAGCATTTT. Protein sequence: CASSPWGDRVRFSNQPQHF.